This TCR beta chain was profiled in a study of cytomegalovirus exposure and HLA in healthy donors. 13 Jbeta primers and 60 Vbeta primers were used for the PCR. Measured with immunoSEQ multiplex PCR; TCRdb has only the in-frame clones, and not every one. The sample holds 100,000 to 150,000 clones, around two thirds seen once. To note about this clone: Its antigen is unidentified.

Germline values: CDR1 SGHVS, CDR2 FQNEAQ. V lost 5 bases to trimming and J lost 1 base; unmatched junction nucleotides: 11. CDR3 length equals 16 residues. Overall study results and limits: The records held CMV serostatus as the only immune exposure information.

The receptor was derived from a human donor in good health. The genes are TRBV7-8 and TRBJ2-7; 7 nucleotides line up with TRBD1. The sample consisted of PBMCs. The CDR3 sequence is CASSTSGTATSYEQYF. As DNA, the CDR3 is TGTGCCAGCAGCACCTCTGGGACAGCCACTTCCTACGAGCAGTACTTC. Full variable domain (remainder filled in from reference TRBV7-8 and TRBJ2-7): GAGVSQSPRYKVAKRGQDVALRCDPISGHVSLFWYQQALGQGPEFLTYFQNEAQLDKSGLPSDRFFAERPEGSVSTLKIQRTQQEDSAVYLCASSTSGTATSYEQYFGPGTRLTVT.